The 24 T cell receptor beta chains below were found in one sample sequenced in a study of breast tumors, draining lymph nodes, adjacent tissues. A single record per CDR3 protein comes from TCRdb applying MiXCR to the multiplex PCR reads. Here the sample spans fewer than 300,000 distinct CDR3 sequences, approximately 30% being singletons. Samples came from axillary lymph nodes draining the breast cancer. The specimen was axillary lymph node tissue. The receptor set was obtained from a female donor with breast cancer. Some clones in this sample may be carry-over from other donors' samples.

The chain carries TRBV2 and TRBJ1-2, with D uncertain. The germline CDR1 and CDR2 sequences are SNHLY and FYNNEI. This CDR3 has 16 residues. V gave up 7 bases and J gave up 6 bases, with 24 bases separating them. The CDR3 coding sequence is TGTGCCAGCAAGGCCCGGACTAGCGGCAATGAGGATGGCTACACCTTC. This sequence encodes CASKARTSGNEDGYTF.

This clonotype was seen ten or more times. This chain joins TRBV3-1 and TRBJ2-3; D ambiguous. Germline V gene data show CDR1 as LGHDT and CDR2 as YNNKEL (reference sequence). The CDR3 spans 12 residues. V was shortened by 1 base and J by 4 bases, with 3 bases between the two germline ends. The CDR3 DNA reads TGTGCCAGCAGCCAAGCACCAGATACGCAGTATTTT. Translated: CASSQAPDTQYF.

J is TRBJ2-3 and V is TRBV6-1; tentatively, D is TRBD1 (7 bases). There are 16 residues in the CDR3. V gave up 5 bases and J gave up 2 bases, with 17 bases separating them. The V gene's germline CDR1 is MNHNS and CDR2 SASEGT. CDR3 bases: TGTGCCAGCAGTCCCCGAGGGGGGACAGCCACAGATACGCAGTATTTT. Amino acid sequence: CASSPRGGTATDTQYF.

The chain couples TRBV6-5 to TRBJ1-2, with D possibly being TRBD1 (6 bases). CDR3 length equals 13 residues. Looked up from germline, CDR1 is MNHEY and CDR2 is SVGAGI. Trimming took 5 bases from V and 6 from J, leaving 13 bases between them. This CDR3 is CASSATGWDGYTF. The CDR3 nucleotides read TGTGCCAGCAGTGCAACAGGGTGGGATGGCTACACCTTC.

This clonotype appeared many times. This chain's CDR3 is CASTSVPTGELFF. CDR3 nucleotides: TGTGCCAGTACTAGCGTCCCCACCGGGGAGCTGTTTTTT. The chain uses TRBV19 and TRBJ2-2, with TRBD2 as a possible D gene (6 bases). V lost 7 bases and J lost 4, with 10 bases in between. Germline CDR1 reads LNHDA; CDR2 reads SQIVND (reference sequence). This CDR3 comprises 13 residues. Full variable domain (outside the CDR3, taken from reference TRBV19 and TRBJ2-2): DGGITQSPKYLFRKEGQNVTLSCEQNLNHDAMYWYRQDPGQGLRLIYYSQIVNDFQKGDIAEGYSVSREKKESFPLTVTSAQKNPTAFYLCASTSVPTGELFFGEGSRLTVL.

This clonotype has a count of ten or more. This rearrangement joins TRBV5-8 to TRBJ2-7, with D unclear. Germline values: CDR1 SGHTS, CDR2 YDEGEE. V gave up 0 bases and J gave up 2 bases, with 9 bases separating them. This CDR3 region has 14 residues. The CDR3 DNA is TGTGCCAGCAGCTTGGCCGCGTCCCCCTACGAGCAGTACTTC. Protein sequence: CASSLAASPYEQYF.

J is TRBJ1-2 and V is TRBV29-1; possibly TRBD1 for D (5 bases). V lost 8 bases and J lost 1, with 11 bases in between. Germline V gene sequence: CDR1 SQVTM, CDR2 ANQGSEA. The CDR3 has 12 residues. DNA of the CDR3: TGCAGCTTAGGGGATTTTAACTATGGCTACACCTTC. Protein product: CSLGDFNYGYTF. Based on the CDR3 plus reference TRBV29-1 and TRBJ1-2, the full variable domain is SAVISQKPSRDICQRGTSLTIQCQVDSQVTMMFWYRQQPGQSLTLIATANQGSEATYESGFVIDKFPISRPNLTFSTLTVSNMSPEDSSIYLCSLGDFNYGYTFGSGTRLTVV.

This chain uses TRBV7-3 with TRBJ2-5, with TRBD2 identical over 7 bases. The CDR3 extends over 18 amino acids. Germline V gene lookup returns CDR1 SGHTA and CDR2 FQGTGA. The V segment lost 3 bases and the J segment 3 bases; nucleotides outside the gene matches: 16. CDR3 nucleotide sequence: TGTGCCAGCAGCTTGGGACTACCCGGAGAAAGAGACAAAGAGACCCAGTACTTC. Protein product: CASSLGLPGERDKETQYF.

In its sample, this clonotype was seen once. A read error may be the cause here, since a much bigger clone is one base away. V is TRBV6-5 and J is TRBJ1-5; no definite D call. In germline, CDR1 is MNHEY, CDR2 SVGAGI. The CDR3 contains 15 residues. Trimming shortened V by 5 bases and J by 3 bases, and 14 bases separated the two germline ends. In DNA, the CDR3 is TGTGCCAGCAGTCCGGCAGGCGGGTTCAATCAGCCCCAGCATTTT. Protein product: CASSPAGGFNQPQHF.

This chain connects TRBV12-3 or TRBV12-4 to TRBJ1-2; no firm D call. This CDR3 region has 14 residues. With 4 bases removed from V and 6 bases from J, the gap between germline ends came to 15 bases. CDR3 region: CASSSRLAGDGYTF. The CDR3 bases are TGTGCCAGCAGTTCTCGACTAGCGGGAGATGGCTACACCTTC.

This chain connects TRBV19 to TRBJ1-1; D unclear. CDR1 LNHDA and CDR2 SQIVND come from the germline V gene (reference sequence). The CDR3 has 13 residues. Trimming removed 6 bases at V and 1 base at J, with 9 bases between. This chain's CDR3 is CASRRRENTEAFF. As DNA, the CDR3 is TGTGCCAGTAGAAGGCGGGAGAACACTGAAGCTTTCTTT.

Details on this clonotype: One base away lies a much larger clone, so this may be a sequencing read error. V and J are TRBV11-3 and TRBJ2-1, with D possibly being TRBD1 (5 bases). Trimming shortened V by 0 bases and J by 7 bases, and 13 bases separated the two germline ends. The CDR3 spans 15 residues. Germline V gives CDR1 SGHNT, CDR2 YENEEA. The CDR3 bases are TGTGCCAGCAGCTTAGATCCGACAGTGAGTAATGAGCAGTTCTTC. Its protein product is CASSLDPTVSNEQFF.

This clonotype was seen at least ten times. This may arise from a read error, as a much more abundant clone is one base away. The V call is TRBV20-1, the J call TRBJ1-6, with 8 bases identical to TRBD1. Germline assignment: CDR1 DFQATT and CDR2 SNEGSKA (reference sequence). Unmatched junction bases numbered 11, after V lost 3 bases and J lost 10 bases. The CDR3 extends over 15 amino acids. DNA of the CDR3: TGCAGTGCTAGGGGGACGACAGGGGTCTCCTCACCCCTCCACTTT. Amino acid sequence: CSARGTTGVSSPLHF.

The sample holds a few counts of this clonotype. This chain connects TRBV28 to TRBJ1-4, with TRBD1 as a possible D gene (5 bases). The CDR3 covers 14 residues. Trimming took off 6 bases at V and 4 bases at J, with 12 bases between the two ends. Germline V gene data show CDR1 as MDHEN and CDR2 as SYDVKM. CDR3 in amino acids: CASSRRGLNEKLFF. The CDR3 DNA reads TGTGCCAGCAGCAGGCGGGGCCTTAATGAAAAACTGTTTTTT.

This clonotype showed up many times. The V call is TRBV7-8, the J call TRBJ2-7, with TRBD2 identical over 11 bases. V shed 5 bases and J 7 bases; nucleotides not matched to a gene: 13. This CDR3 contains 16 residues. Germline assignment: CDR1 SGHVS and CDR2 FQNEAQ. In DNA form, the CDR3 reads TGTGCCAGCAGCGCGGACCTAGCGGGAGGCCGAGTGGAGCAGTACTTC. Amino acid sequence: CASSADLAGGRVEQYF.

The genes are TRBV6-2 or TRBV6-3 and TRBJ2-3; 7 nucleotides agree with TRBD1. Germline CDR1 MNHEY, CDR2 SVGEGT. With 5 bases clipped from V and 6 bases from J, the junction kept 11 bases outside the gene matches. This CDR3 contains 15 residues. The CDR3 loop is CASSPQTGLRDTQYF. In nucleotides, the CDR3 is TGTGCCAGCAGTCCCCAGACAGGGCTGCGGGATACGCAGTATTTT.

The chain combines TRBV20-1 with TRBJ2-3; 7 bases match TRBD1. CDR1 is DFQATT, CDR2 SNEGSKA, per germline (reference sequence). The CDR3 runs to 15 residues. Trimming removed 5 bases from V and 0 bases from J; junction bases left unmatched: 8. This chain's CDR3 is CSAGARDSSTDTQYF. CDR3 DNA sequence: TGCAGTGCTGGGGCCCGGGACAGTAGCACAGATACGCAGTATTTT.

This clonotype was observed at least ten times. This chain links TRBV7-9 with TRBJ1-4, with D unclear. The V gene lost 5 bases and the J gene lost 0 bases, with 10 bases spanning the gap. The CDR3 contains 15 residues. Germline CDR1 SEHNR, CDR2 FQNEAQ (reference sequence). CDR3 residues: CASSPGGSTNEKLFF. The CDR3 coding sequence is TGTGCCAGCAGCCCCGGTGGATCAACTAATGAAAAACTGTTTTTT.

V and J are TRBV5-6 and TRBJ1-6; 8 bases match TRBD1. Looked up from germline, CDR1 is SGHDT and CDR2 is YYEEEE. V was pared by 4 bases and J by 10 bases, with 7 bases of the junction left unmatched. The CDR3 is 14 residues long. The CDR3 sequence is CASSTDRDGSPLHF. The DNA for the CDR3 is TGTGCCAGCAGCACGGACAGGGACGGATCACCCCTCCACTTT. Combining the CDR3 with reference TRBV5-6 and TRBJ1-6 gives the whole variable domain DAGVTQSPTHLIKTRGQQVTLRCSPKSGHDTVSWYQQALGQGPQFIFQYYEEEERQRGNFPDRFSGHQFPNYSSELNVNALLLGDSALYLCASSTDRDGSPLHFGNGTRLTVT.

V gene TRBV7-2 combines with J gene TRBJ1-6, with 11 nucleotides matching TRBD1. The CDR3 spans 16 residues. The germline V gene encodes CDR1 SGHTA and CDR2 FQGNSA. With 7 bases clipped from V and 4 bases from J, the junction kept 6 bases outside the gene matches. CDR3 protein: CASTRTGGLYNSPLHF. In DNA, the CDR3 is TGTGCCAGCACCCGGACAGGGGGCTTGTATAATTCACCCCTCCACTTT.

In its sample, this clonotype was seen many times. This chain links TRBV20-1 with TRBJ2-1; TRBD2 matches at 11 bases. With 0 bases clipped from V and 5 bases from J, the junction kept 3 bases outside the gene matches. CDR1 and CDR2 from the germline V gene are DFQATT and SNEGSKA (reference sequence). CDR3 size: 15 residues. This CDR3 reads CSARDNSGRDNEQFF. CDR3 nucleotide sequence: TGCAGTGCTAGAGATAATAGCGGGAGGGACAATGAGCAGTTCTTC.

This clonotype was observed at least ten times. It is likely a read error, because the conserved phenylalanine at the end of the CDR3 is missing. This chain links TRBV12-3 or TRBV12-4 with TRBJ2-7; perhaps TRBD1 as D (6 bases). The CDR3 is made up of 15 amino acids. V was cut by 1 base and J by 0 bases, with 10 bases left in between. This CDR3 is CASSLGQASSYEQYL. The CDR3 nucleotides read TGTGCCAGCAGTTTAGGACAGGCGAGCTCCTACGAGCAGTACCTC.

The chain couples TRBV7-3 to TRBJ2-1; 12 bases are a match to TRBD2. V shed 2 bases, J shed 7 bases, and the junction held 6 bases outside the gene matches. Germline V gene lookup returns CDR1 SGHTA and CDR2 FQGTGA. This CDR3 contains 16 residues. CDR3 in DNA: TGTGCCAGCAGCTTACTTGCCGGGACTAGCGGGAATGAGCAGTTCTTC. Translating it yields CASSLLAGTSGNEQFF.

The CDR3 is CASSLKRFNEQFF. CDR3 nucleotide sequence: TGTGCCAGCAGCTTAAAAAGGTTCAATGAGCAGTTCTTC. This chain uses TRBV7-3 with TRBJ2-1; unclear D gene. Between the trimmed V and J ends, which lost 1 base and 6 bases, there was a span of 7 bases. The germline V gene encodes CDR1 SGHTA and CDR2 FQGTGA. The CDR3 sequence is 13 residues long.